The 19 T cell receptor beta chains below come from one sample, sequenced in a study of T cells in Graves' hyperthyroidism and ophthalmopathy. Researchers took RNA transcripts and amplified the TCR beta CDR3 regions from them. HTBI primers drove first-round RT-PCR of the TCR CDR3. Each CDR3 protein is one row after TCRdb ran MiXCR on the multiplex PCR reads. The sample shows about 720,000 distinct CDR3 sequences, about 16% of them seen only once. The sequencing sample was made of blood. Receptors were obtained from a man between 18 and 35 years old with Graves' hyperthyroidism.

This clonotype was found many times. V usage is TRBV28 and J usage is TRBJ1-1; D unclear. The ends were cut back, 2 bases at V and 0 bases at J, with 4 bases in the middle. From germline, CDR1 is MDHEN and CDR2 SYDVKM. This CDR3 region has 13 residues. Here the CDR3 reads CASSLGVNTEAFF. The DNA for the CDR3 is TGTGCCAGCAGTTTAGGGGTGAACACTGAAGCTTTCTTT.

This clonotype came up a few times. CDR3 in DNA: TGTGCCAGCAGCTTAAGAGAGGGGTTCTCTGGAAACACCATATATTTT. Amino acids: CASSLREGFSGNTIYF. J is TRBJ1-3 and V is TRBV7-2; D possibly corresponds to TRBD1 (5 bases). Between the trimmed V and J ends, which lost 2 bases and 0 bases, there was a span of 11 bases. There are 16 residues in the CDR3. The germline CDR1 and CDR2 sequences are SGHTA and FQGNSA.

With regard to this clonotype: A much larger clone differs by one base, so this may be a read error. The J gene is TRBJ1-1, the V gene TRBV27; a possible D gene is TRBD1 (5 bases). Deletions cut 2 bases from V and 0 bases from J, with 13 bases between. This CDR3 region has 16 residues. CDR1 MNHEY and CDR2 SMNVEV come from the germline V gene (reference sequence). The CDR3 loop is CASSLAGTGLNTEAFF. CDR3 nucleotides: TGTGCCAGCAGTTTAGCGGGGACGGGCTTGAACACTGAAGCTTTCTTT.

V usage is TRBV11-3 and J usage is TRBJ1-1, with unresolved D. This CDR3 contains 12 residues. CDR1 and CDR2 (germline): SGHNT, YENEEA. V was cut by 1 base and J by 11 bases, with 11 bases left in between. Here the CDR3 reads CASSLVGDSAFF. CDR3 coding DNA: TGTGCCAGCAGCTTAGTAGGTGATTCGGCTTTCTTT.

The chain has TRBV12-3 or TRBV12-4 and TRBJ2-1, with D perhaps matching TRBD2 (5 bases). This CDR3 has 15 residues. V was shortened by 6 bases and J by 5 bases, with 17 bases between the two germline ends. The DNA for the CDR3 is TGTGCCAGCAGCCCGAGGGCGGAGGCCCACAATGAGCAGTTCTTC. The encoded protein is CASSPRAEAHNEQFF.

The chain carries TRBV2 and TRBJ2-7; D assignment may be TRBD1 or TRBD2 (5 bases each). The ends were cut back, 10 bases at V and 0 bases at J, with 10 bases in the middle. The CDR3 has 12 residues. CDR1 is SNHLY and CDR2 is FYNNEI in the germline V gene. CDR3 protein: CATRDDSYEQYF. As DNA, the CDR3 is TGTGCCACTAGGGACGACTCCTACGAGCAGTACTTC.

There are many counts of this clonotype. V usage is TRBV2 and J usage is TRBJ2-7; perhaps TRBD2 as D (5 bases). Germline assignment: CDR1 SNHLY and CDR2 FYNNEI. The germline V and J ends were trimmed by 2 bases and 2 bases, with 10 bases remaining between them. The CDR3 has 14 residues. This CDR3 reads CASSEPLATYEQYF. CDR3 coding DNA: TGTGCCAGCAGTGAACCGCTAGCCACCTACGAGCAGTACTTC.

This clonotype was seen at least ten times. V gene TRBV11-3 combines with J gene TRBJ2-7; TRBD2 is a possible D gene (5 bases). The length of the CDR3 is 12 residues. The V gene's germline CDR1 is SGHNT and CDR2 YENEEA. The V gene lost 6 bases and the J gene lost 6 bases, with 12 bases spanning the gap. CDR3 protein: CASRSTSFEQYF. CDR3 DNA sequence: TGTGCCAGCAGGAGTACTAGTTTCGAGCAGTACTTC.

This chain links TRBV7-3 with TRBJ2-1; 8 positions match TRBD2. This CDR3 is built from 16 residues. Germline CDR1 is SGHTA and CDR2 is FQGTGA. J gave up 2 bases and V 2 bases, and 5 bases lay outside the gene matches. The CDR3 spells CASSLLTSGAYNEQFF. The CDR3 DNA is TGTGCCAGCAGCTTATTAACTAGCGGAGCCTACAATGAGCAGTTCTTC.

In this sample, this clonotype turned up a few times. The genes are TRBV7-2 and TRBJ2-1; maybe TRBD2 (5 bases). Between the trimmed V and J ends, which lost 4 bases and 4 bases, there was a span of 17 bases. Germline-derived CDR1 and CDR2 are SGHTA and FQGNSA. The CDR3 extends over 16 amino acids. The CDR3 is CASSSVSVLGYNEQFF. As DNA, the CDR3 is TGTGCCAGCAGCTCGGTTAGCGTCCTAGGGTACAATGAGCAGTTCTTC.

The V call is TRBV12-3 or TRBV12-4, the J call TRBJ1-4; TRBD1 is a possible D gene (5 bases). V was trimmed by 5 bases and J by 2 bases, leaving 12 bases between them. The CDR3 has 15 residues. The CDR3 loop is CASSRLGGTNEKLFF. Here the CDR3 DNA reads TGTGCCAGCAGTCGACTGGGGGGGACTAATGAAAAACTGTTTTTT.

J is TRBJ2-5 and V is TRBV6-2 or TRBV6-3; D is perhaps TRBD1 (6 bases). Per the germline V gene, CDR1 is MNHEY and CDR2 is SVGEGT. With 8 bases removed from V and 4 bases from J, the gap between germline ends came to 14 bases. The CDR3 contains 13 residues. In DNA, the CDR3 is TGTGCCAGCGCTGCAGGGGCGGTAGAGACCCAGTACTTC. Its protein is CASAAGAVETQYF.

The sample holds a few counts of this clonotype. The chain is built from TRBV28 and TRBJ2-7; D call uncertain. The CDR3 is 14 amino acids. Trimming cost V 6 bases and J 0 bases, with 12 bases left between them. The germline V gene encodes CDR1 MDHEN and CDR2 SYDVKM. CDR3 sequence (DNA): TGTGCCAGCAGCCGGCCCGGAGACTCCTACGAGCAGTACTTC. It translates to CASSRPGDSYEQYF. Full variable domain (rest looked up from reference TRBV28 and TRBJ2-7): DVKVTQSSRYLVKRTGEKVFLECVQDMDHENMFWYRQDPGLGLRLIYFSYDVKMKEKGDIPEGYSVSREKKERFSLILESASTNQTSMYLCASSRPGDSYEQYFGPGTRLTVT.

This chain joins TRBV6-2 or TRBV6-3 and TRBJ2-4, with a weak D call TRBD1 (5 bases). From germline, CDR1 is MNHEY and CDR2 SVGEGT. The CDR3 consists of 16 residues. V lost 0 bases, J lost 1 base, and 10 bases lay in between. CDR3 sequence reads: CASSYSPGRAKNIQYF. In DNA, the CDR3 is TGTGCCAGCAGTTACTCCCCAGGGCGGGCCAAAAACATTCAGTACTTC.

This clonotype has at least ten counts. The gene calls are TRBV12-3 or TRBV12-4 and TRBJ2-3, with D perhaps matching TRBD1 or TRBD2 (7 bases each). CDR3 length: 15 residues. Trimming stripped 5 bases from V and 6 bases from J, with 18 bases between. CDR3 bases: TGTGCCAGCAGTCTGGGGACAGCGGGATTGGATACGCAGTATTTT. This codes for CASSLGTAGLDTQYF.

Ten or more counts support this clonotype. The V gene is TRBV6-1, the J gene TRBJ2-7; D gene uncertain. The CDR3 runs 12 residues. Germline V gives CDR1 MNHNS, CDR2 SASEGT. The germline V and J ends were trimmed by 5 bases and 5 bases, with 10 bases remaining between them. DNA for the CDR3: TGTGCCAGCAGTTACGCCCGAAACGAGCAGTACTTC. Encoded protein: CASSYARNEQYF.

The chain has TRBV20-1 and TRBJ2-3; 13 bases agree with TRBD2. The CDR3 has 18 residues. J was trimmed by 1 base and V by 6 bases; bases with no gene match: 13. The germline V gene has CDR1 DFQATT and CDR2 SNEGSKA (reference sequence). This CDR3 is CSADGLAGALGRTDTQYF. CDR3 nucleotide sequence: TGCAGTGCAGATGGACTAGCGGGAGCTTTGGGGCGCACAGATACGCAGTATTTT.

Many counts were recorded for this clonotype. The V and J genes are TRBV28 and TRBJ1-5, with 7 nucleotides matching TRBD1. The V and J ends lost 2 bases and 6 bases, in that order; junction bases with no gene match: 10. Per the germline V gene, CDR1 is MDHEN and CDR2 is SYDVKM. The CDR3 has 16 amino acids. CDR3 bases: TGTGCCAGCAGTTTACAGGGGGGGTTATCGGGTCAGCCCCAGCATTTT. It is translated as CASSLQGGLSGQPQHF.

Many counts were recorded for this clonotype. A read error may produce the germline difference seen at one junction end. The chain uses TRBV5-1 and TRBJ2-1; 11 bases are a match to TRBD2. Germline V gives CDR1 SGHRS, CDR2 YFSETQ. This CDR3 has 15 residues. This CDR3 reads CASSRTSGSYNEQFF. The CDR3 nucleotides read TGTGCCAGCAGCCGGACTAGCGGGTCCTACAATGAGCAGTTCTTC.